This T cell receptor beta chain is drawn from a study of siplizumab effects on memory and regulatory T cells. Comment on this clone: Its antigen is currently unknown.

Trimming took 3 bases from V and 2 from J, leaving 11 bases between them. This CDR3 region has 15 residues. The germline V gene has CDR1 LNHDA and CDR2 SQIVND (reference sequence). The assay looked at some 10^5 TCR templates in each sample. Assay used: immunoSEQ multiplex PCR; TCRdb lists only in-frame clones, some missing. The sample lists 85,000 to 130,000 clones; about 93% were seen once. Study observations and caveats: Most proliferating CD4+ or CD8+ clones, roughly 80-95%, had no naive or memory assignment. Researchers did not confirm the suppressive function of proliferating Tregs from siplizumab cultures. Siplizumab led to significantly less abundant alloreactive sequences that could be traced back to unstimulated CD4+ memory cells.

What was sequenced was Tregs sorted from blood. This receptor was obtained from a human donor in good health. This chain links TRBV19 with TRBJ1-5; TRBD1 is a possible D gene (6 bases). The CDR3 loop is CASSITGAGNQPQHF. DNA of the CDR3: TGTGCCAGTAGTATCACGGGGGCTGGCAATCAGCCCCAGCATTTT.